This TCR beta chain was captured in a study of human T cells and chemical hapten exposure. Study observations and caveats: Correlating positively with patch test score were the PT1 expanded TCR counts. After DPC sensitization, TCRs above 1 in 1000 frequency showed no change.

One entry per CDR3 protein, called by TCRdb with MiXCR from the RACE reads. Found here are about 270,000 distinct CDR3 sequences, roughly 7.4% of them singletons; the top ten hold around 1.2%. Remarks on this clonotype: The target antigen is unknown.

Trimming cost V 5 bases and J 0 bases, with 13 bases left between them. Germline V gene data show CDR1 as SGHTA and CDR2 as FQGNSA. This CDR3 spans 15 amino acids. The time point denotes: pre-sensitization, week 0. Sample treatment: therapeutic diphenylcyclopropenone sensitization with weekly scalp DPC. Blood collection happened ahead of applying each patch test. The clonotype was recovered from a man aged 18-30 years with alopecia areata. Some clones in this sample may be carry-over from other donors' samples. The specimen was whole blood, collected in connection with sensitization to the hapten diphenylcyclopropenone (DPC). The chain is built from TRBV7-2 and TRBJ2-5; tentative D call: TRBD1 (6 bases). The CDR3 sequence is CASSSPTGHQETQYF. The CDR3 DNA sequence: TGTGCCAGCAGCAGTCCAACAGGGCACCAAGAGACCCAGTACTTC.